The clone carrying this T cell receptor beta chain was detected a few times. Sequenced by immunoSEQ multiplex PCR; TCRdb stores in-frame clones only, minus some. The sample records more than 95,000 clones, more than 85% being singletons. The sample is drawn from a study of cytomegalovirus exposure and HLA in healthy donors. V was pared by 0 bases and J by 7 bases, with 10 bases of the junction left unmatched. CDR1 SGHRS and CDR2 YFSETQ come from the germline V gene. This CDR3 is 15 amino acids long. The source material was PBMCs. The origin of this receptor is a man aged 18 to 30 in good health and CMV-seropositive. V usage is TRBV5-1 and J usage is TRBJ2-7; the match to TRBD1 covers 7 bases. CDR3 residues: CASSLGDRGYEEQYF. CDR3 in DNA: TGCGCCAGCAGCTTGGGGGACAGAGGCTACGAGGAGCAGTACTTC.